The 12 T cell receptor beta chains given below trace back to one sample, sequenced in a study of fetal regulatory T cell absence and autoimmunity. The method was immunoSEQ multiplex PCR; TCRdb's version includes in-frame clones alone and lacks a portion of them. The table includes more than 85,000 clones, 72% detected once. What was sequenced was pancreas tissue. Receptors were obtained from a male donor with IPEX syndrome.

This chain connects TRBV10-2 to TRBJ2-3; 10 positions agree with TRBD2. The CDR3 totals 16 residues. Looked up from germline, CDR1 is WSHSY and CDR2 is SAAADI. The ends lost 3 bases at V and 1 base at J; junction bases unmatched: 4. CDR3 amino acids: CASSEVSGRGTDTQYF. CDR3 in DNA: TGCGCCAGCAGTGAAGTGAGCGGGAGGGGCACAGATACGCAGTATTTT.

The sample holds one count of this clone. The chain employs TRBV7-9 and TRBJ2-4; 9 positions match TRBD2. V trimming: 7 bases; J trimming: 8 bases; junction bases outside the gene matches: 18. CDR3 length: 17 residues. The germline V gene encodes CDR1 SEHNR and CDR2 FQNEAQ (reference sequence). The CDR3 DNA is TGTGCCAGCACCGGAGGGGAGGCTAGCGGGATTAGGGACATTCAGTACTTC. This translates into CASTGGEASGIRDIQYF.

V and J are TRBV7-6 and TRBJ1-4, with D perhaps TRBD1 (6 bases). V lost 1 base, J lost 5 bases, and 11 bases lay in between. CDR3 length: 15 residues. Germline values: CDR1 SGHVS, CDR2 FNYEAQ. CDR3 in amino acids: CASSLGGGFNEKLFF. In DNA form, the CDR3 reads TGTGCCAGCAGCTTAGGAGGGGGGTTCAATGAAAAACTGTTTTTT.

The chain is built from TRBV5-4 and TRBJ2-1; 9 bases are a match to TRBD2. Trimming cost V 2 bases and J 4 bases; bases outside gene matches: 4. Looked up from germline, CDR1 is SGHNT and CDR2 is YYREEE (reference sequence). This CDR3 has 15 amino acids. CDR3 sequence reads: CASSFGGREYNEQFF. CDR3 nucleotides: TGTGCCAGCAGCTTCGGCGGGAGGGAATACAATGAGCAGTTCTTC. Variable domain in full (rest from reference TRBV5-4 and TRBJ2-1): ETGVTQSPTHLIKTRGQQVTLRCSSQSGHNTVSWYQQALGQGPQFIFQYYREEENGRGNFPPRFSGLQFPNYSSELNVNALELDDSALYLCASSFGGREYNEQFFGPGTRLTVL.

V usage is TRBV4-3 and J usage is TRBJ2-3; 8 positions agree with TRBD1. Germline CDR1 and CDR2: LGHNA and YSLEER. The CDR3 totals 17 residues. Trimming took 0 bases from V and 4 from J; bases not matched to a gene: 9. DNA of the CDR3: TGCGCCAGCAGCCAAGATAAAACAGGGGGTGAGGCAGATACGCAGTATTTT. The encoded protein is CASSQDKTGGEADTQYF.

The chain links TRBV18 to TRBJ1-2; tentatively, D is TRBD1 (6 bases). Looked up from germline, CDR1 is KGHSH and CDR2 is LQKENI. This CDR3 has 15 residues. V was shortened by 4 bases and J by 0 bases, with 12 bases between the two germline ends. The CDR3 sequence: CASSLLQGANYGYTF. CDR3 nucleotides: TGTGCCAGCTCACTACTACAGGGCGCTAACTATGGCTACACCTTC.

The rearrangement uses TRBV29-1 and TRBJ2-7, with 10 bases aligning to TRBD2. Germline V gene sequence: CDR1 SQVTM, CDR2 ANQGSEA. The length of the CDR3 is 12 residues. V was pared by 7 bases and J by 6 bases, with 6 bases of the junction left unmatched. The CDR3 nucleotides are TGCAGCGGCCTGAGGACTAGCGGCGAGCAGTACTTC. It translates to CSGLRTSGEQYF.

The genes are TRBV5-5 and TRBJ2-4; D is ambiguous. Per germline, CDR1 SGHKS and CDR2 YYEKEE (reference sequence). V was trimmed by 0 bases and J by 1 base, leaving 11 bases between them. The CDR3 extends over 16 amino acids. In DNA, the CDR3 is TGTGCCAGCAGCTTGGTGGCCCCCCCCGCCAAAAACATTCAGTACTTC. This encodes CASSLVAPPAKNIQYF.

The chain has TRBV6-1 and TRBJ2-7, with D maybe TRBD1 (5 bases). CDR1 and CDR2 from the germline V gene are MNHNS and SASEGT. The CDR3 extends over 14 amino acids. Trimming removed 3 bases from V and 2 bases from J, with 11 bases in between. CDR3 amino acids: CASSDLTVTYEQYF. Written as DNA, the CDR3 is TGTGCCAGCAGTGATTTGACAGTCACCTACGAGCAGTACTTC.

The CDR3 spells CASRNRTSGRVTDTQYF. CDR3 DNA: TGTGCCAGCAGGAATAGGACTAGCGGGAGAGTCACAGATACGCAGTATTTT. The chain employs TRBV13 and TRBJ2-3; 13 bases fit TRBD2. Germline CDR1 PRHDT, CDR2 FYEKMQ (reference sequence). V shed 6 bases, J shed 2 bases, and the junction held 8 bases outside the gene matches. The CDR3 spans 17 residues.

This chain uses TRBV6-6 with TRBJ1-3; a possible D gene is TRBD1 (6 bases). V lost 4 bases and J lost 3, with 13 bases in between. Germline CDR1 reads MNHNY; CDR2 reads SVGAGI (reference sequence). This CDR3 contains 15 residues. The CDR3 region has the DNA TGTGCCAGCAGTTCCAGGGGCCTGGATGGAAACACCATATATTTT. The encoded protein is CASSSRGLDGNTIYF.

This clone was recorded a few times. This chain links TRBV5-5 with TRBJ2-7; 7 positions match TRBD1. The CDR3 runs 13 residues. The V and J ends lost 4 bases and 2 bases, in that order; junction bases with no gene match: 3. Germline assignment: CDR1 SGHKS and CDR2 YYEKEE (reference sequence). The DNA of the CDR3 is TGTGCCAGCAGCAAGACAGGGACCTACGAGCAGTACTTC. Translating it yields CASSKTGTYEQYF.